The 14 T cell receptor beta chains below come from one sample, sequenced in a study of blood T cell repertoires in COVID-19. Clones were read by immunoSEQ multiplex PCR, and TCRdb kept only the in-frame ones, dropping some. There are tens of thousands of clones in the sample; approximately 78% occur only once, and 14% lies in the top ten. The sample comprised peripheral blood. The receptor set was obtained from a human donor with acute or convalescent COVID-19. The donor label of this sample is uncertain.

This clone appeared a few times. This chain joins TRBV7-6 and TRBJ2-1; 8 bases line up with TRBD2. Germline V gene data show CDR1 as SGHVS and CDR2 as FNYEAQ. The CDR3 runs 16 residues. V dropped 4 bases and J dropped 0; count of bases not matched to a gene: 5. CDR3 amino acids: CASSSFAGGSYNEQFF. Written as DNA, the CDR3 is TGTGCCAGCAGCTCCTTCGCGGGGGGCTCCTACAATGAGCAGTTCTTC.

The genes are TRBV6-5 and TRBJ2-7; a weak D match, TRBD1 (6 bases). Germline V gene data show CDR1 as MNHEY and CDR2 as SVGAGI. The CDR3 consists of 12 residues. V lost 6 bases and J lost 4, with 10 bases in between. The CDR3 reads CASSQTGYEQYF. The CDR3 region has the DNA TGTGCCAGCAGCCAAACAGGGTACGAGCAGTACTTC.

In its sample, this clone was seen once. The gene calls are TRBV4-2 and TRBJ2-1, with TRBD2 as a possible D gene (6 bases). V dropped 2 bases and J dropped 6 bases, with 14 bases sitting between them. Germline CDR1 LGHNA, CDR2 YNFKEQ. CDR3 size: 15 residues. The CDR3 loop reads CASSQPSDWVNEQFF. The CDR3 nucleotides are TGTGCCAGCAGCCAACCTAGCGACTGGGTCAATGAGCAGTTCTTC.

The chain couples TRBV4-1 to TRBJ1-2, with 7 bases lining up with TRBD1. The CDR3 spans 16 residues. V was clipped by 5 bases and J by 1 base; unmatched bases: 10. The germline V gene encodes CDR1 MGHRA and CDR2 YSYEKL. For the CDR3, the DNA is TGCGCCAGCAGCTGGTCTGAGGGGGCGTATAACTATGGCTACACCTTC. It encodes CASSWSEGAYNYGYTF.

The chain is built from TRBV18 and TRBJ2-5, with D possibly being TRBD2 (5 bases). The DNA end favors TRBJ2-7, so the J call may be wrong. The V gene's germline CDR1 is KGHSH and CDR2 LQKENI. The CDR3 length is 14 residues. In nucleotides, the CDR3 is TGTGCCAGCTCTCCCCCCAGCGGAAGCTACGAGCAGTACTTC. As protein: CASSPPSGSYEQYF.

This clone was seen a single time. The gene calls are TRBV3-1 (or the pseudogene TRBV3-2) and TRBJ1-1, with D perhaps TRBD1 (6 bases). CDR1 and CDR2 from the germline V gene are LGHDT and YNNKEL (reference sequence). CDR3 length: 14 amino acids. V gave up 0 bases and J gave up 7 bases, with 12 bases separating them. Here the CDR3 reads CASSQDSGVGEAFF. DNA of the CDR3: TGTGCCAGCAGCCAAGATTCAGGGGTTGGTGAAGCTTTCTTT.

The V and J genes are TRBV10-3 and TRBJ1-5, with 8 bases matching TRBD1. CDR1 ENHRY and CDR2 SYGVKD come from the germline V gene. The CDR3 spans 13 residues. The V gene end was trimmed by 0 bases and the J gene end by 11 bases; junction bases not matched to a gene: 3. The CDR3 region is CAISESKDRAQHF. The CDR3, as DNA: TGTGCCATCAGTGAGTCGAAGGACAGGGCCCAGCATTTT.

Only one count was recorded for this clone. The rearrangement links TRBV13 to TRBJ2-3, with a tentative D call TRBD2 (5 bases). CDR1 and CDR2 (germline): PRHDT, FYEKMQ (reference sequence). V shed 7 bases and J shed 2 bases, with 10 bases lying between them. CDR3 length: 13 amino acids. CDR3 nucleotide sequence: TGTGCCAGCAATCAGCGGAACACAGATACGCAGTATTTT. This translates into CASNQRNTDTQYF.

The chain couples TRBV7-8 to TRBJ1-1; no clear D. CDR1 is SGHVS and CDR2 is FQNEAQ in the germline V gene. Between the trimmed V and J ends, which lost 7 bases and 5 bases, there was a span of 20 bases. The CDR3 is 15 residues long. CDR3 loop: CASTGRLRESTEAFF. In DNA, the CDR3 is TGTGCCAGCACCGGAAGGCTTCGGGAGAGTACTGAAGCTTTCTTT.

The rearrangement uses TRBV29-1 and TRBJ2-1; 10 bases line up with TRBD1. Looked up from germline, CDR1 is SQVTM and CDR2 is ANQGSEA. This CDR3 is built from 15 residues. V shed 6 bases, J shed 6 bases, and the junction held 11 bases outside the gene matches. The CDR3 DNA follows: TGCAGCGTGGAGCCGGGACAGGGGTTTATCAATGAGCAGTTCTTC. As protein: CSVEPGQGFINEQFF.

The chain is built from TRBV19 and TRBJ1-6; maybe TRBD1 (5 bases). Germline V gene data show CDR1 as LNHDA and CDR2 as SQIVND (reference sequence). CDR3 size: 15 residues. Deletions cut 7 bases from V and 10 bases from J, with 20 bases between. As DNA, the CDR3 is TGTGCCAGTAAGGAGAACGGGCAGGGCGGCTCACCCCTCCACTTT. Protein product: CASKENGQGGSPLHF.

The chain links TRBV7-7 to TRBJ1-3; D may be TRBD1 (5 bases). Germline V gene sequence: CDR1 SSHAT, CDR2 FNYEAQ (reference sequence). This CDR3 is 18 amino acids long. V was pared by 5 bases and J by 3 bases, with 23 bases between. This CDR3 reads CASSRHCTEDNCGNTIYF. CDR3 nucleotide sequence: TGTGCCAGCAGCCGGCACTGTACCGAGGACAATTGTGGAAACACCATATATTTT.

The chain employs TRBV29-1 and TRBJ2-3, with TRBD2 identical over 7 bases. Unmatched junction bases numbered 11, after V lost 5 bases and J lost 3 bases. The CDR3 runs to 15 residues. Germline CDR1 SQVTM, CDR2 ANQGSEA. The CDR3: CSVSGGGEMTDTQYF. The CDR3 nucleotides read TGCAGCGTTTCAGGTGGGGGGGAGATGACAGATACGCAGTATTTT.

This chain uses TRBV18 with TRBJ1-1, with D unresolved. The germline gives CDR1 KGHSH, CDR2 LQKENI. The CDR3 is 14 amino acids. V was clipped by 3 bases and J by 4 bases, with 12 bases between them. CDR3 amino acids: CASSPRRESTEAFF. In nucleotides, the CDR3 is TGTGCCAGCTCACCGCGGCGGGAGAGCACTGAAGCTTTCTTT.